This T cell receptor (beta chain) appears in the sequencing data of a study of blood T cell repertoires in COVID-19. TCRdb's table, derived via immunoSEQ multiplex PCR, lists solely in-frame clones and lacks some. The repertoire holds about 200,000 clones, with 83% as singletons. This clone appeared once. Germline assignment: CDR1 MNHEY and CDR2 SMNVEV (reference sequence). This CDR3 is 17 amino acids long. V lost 6 bases and J lost 3; bases outside the gene matches: 6. Participants spanned ages about 18 to 100 years and resided in around 25 US areas. Clinical history as reported by participants underpinned cohort assignment.

The clonotype was recovered from a woman between 45 and 60 years old who had been exposed to COVID-19. Sequences were obtained from PBMCs or T cells enriched from blood (not recorded which). This chain links TRBV27 with TRBJ2-1; 15 positions match TRBD2. Written as DNA, the CDR3 is TGTGCCAGCAGCCTCGGGACTAGCGGGGGGATCTACAATGAGCAGTTCTTC. Its translation: CASSLGTSGGIYNEQFF.